Each of the 28 T cell receptor beta chains below was sequenced from the same sample in a study of T cells in Graves' hyperthyroidism and ophthalmopathy. TCR beta CDR3 regions were amplified from RNA transcripts. The HTBI primer set served for first-round RT-PCR of the TCR CDR3. One entry per CDR3 protein, called by TCRdb with MiXCR from the multiplex PCR reads. The table includes under 350,000 distinct CDR3 sequences, roughly 13% detected once. The material sequenced was blood. The receptors were sampled from a woman between 40 and 55 years old with Graves' ophthalmopathy.

V is TRBV7-9 and J is TRBJ1-6; D is unresolved. V shed 8 bases and J shed 5 bases, with 28 bases lying between them. The CDR3 extends over 19 amino acids. The germline CDR1 and CDR2 sequences are SEHNR and FQNEAQ (reference sequence). CDR3 sequence: CASGERGPFSVNHNSPLHF. The CDR3 coding sequence is TGTGCCAGCGGGGAGCGGGGTCCGTTTTCTGTGAACCATAATTCACCCCTCCACTTT.

Note on this clonotype: This may stem from a read error, because a much larger clone lies one nucleotide away. Here the CDR3 omits its conserved ending phenylalanine or tryptophan, so a read error is the likely source. The chain uses TRBV3-1 and TRBJ1-5, with TRBD1 matching 8 bases. This CDR3 region has 15 residues. The germline V gene encodes CDR1 LGHDT and CDR2 YNNKEL (reference sequence). With V trimmed by 4 bases and J by 6 bases, 8 bases remained unmatched. The CDR3 sequence is CASSLGTGSSQPQHL. In DNA, the CDR3 is TGTGCCAGCAGCCTGGGGACAGGAAGTAGTCAGCCCCAGCATCTT.

The table lists this clonotype with many counts. The rearrangement joins TRBV6-1 to TRBJ2-7; D uncertain. Germline V gene lookup returns CDR1 MNHNS and CDR2 SASEGT. V was trimmed by 6 bases and J by 0 bases, leaving 12 bases between them. This CDR3 comprises 14 residues. CDR3 sequence reads: CASSATASSYEQYF. CDR3 coding DNA: TGTGCCAGCAGCGCGACCGCGAGCTCCTACGAGCAGTACTTC.

This clonotype was picked up many times. The chain is built from TRBV28 and TRBJ1-5; D gene ambiguous. Germline CDR1 is MDHEN and CDR2 is SYDVKM. V was trimmed by 5 bases and J by 5 bases, leaving 7 bases between them. This CDR3 has 12 residues. CDR3 amino acids: CASSGEHQPQHF. DNA for the CDR3: TGTGCCAGCAGTGGGGAGCATCAGCCCCAGCATTTT.

This clonotype was seen at least ten times. The V call is TRBV2, the J call TRBJ2-5; D gene ambiguous. The V gene's germline CDR1 is SNHLY and CDR2 FYNNEI. This CDR3 has 15 residues. The V end was cut by 5 bases, the J end by 4 bases, with 17 bases between. The CDR3 coding sequence is TGTGCCAGCAGTTCCAGGACGGCGACGGGAGAGACCCAGTACTTC. This encodes CASSSRTATGETQYF. The full variable domain, in which reference TRBV2 and TRBJ2-5 provide the parts outside the CDR3, is EPEVTQTPSHQVTQMGQEVILRCVPISNHLYFYWYRQILGQKVEFLVSFYNNEISEKSEIFDDQFSVERPDGSNFTLKIRSTKLEDSAMYFCASSSRTATGETQYFGPGTRLLVL.

In its sample, this clonotype was seen a few times. The chain combines TRBV30 with TRBJ1-1; D remains unclear. Germline V CDR1 and CDR2: GTSNPN, SVGIG (reference sequence). This CDR3 spans 15 amino acids. Trimming left V 0 bases short and J 2 bases short, with 13 bases between. CDR3 region: CAWSVLFSKNTEAFF. The DNA of the CDR3 is TGTGCCTGGAGTGTACTTTTCTCCAAAAACACTGAAGCTTTCTTT.

In its sample, this clonotype was seen many times. V usage is TRBV10-2 and J usage is TRBJ2-7; 11 bases are a match to TRBD1. This CDR3 comprises 15 residues. V shed 7 bases and J 0 bases; nucleotides not matched to a gene: 5. Germline CDR1 reads WSHSY; CDR2 reads SAAADI. DNA for the CDR3: TGCGCCAGCAACCGAGGGACAGGGGGCTCCTACGAGCAGTACTTC. Encoded protein: CASNRGTGGSYEQYF.

This clonotype was recorded many times. The V and J genes are TRBV29-1 and TRBJ2-3; maybe TRBD1 (5 bases). The length of the CDR3 is 14 residues. The germline V gene has CDR1 SQVTM and CDR2 ANQGSEA. V was shortened by 4 bases and J by 3 bases, with 14 bases between the two germline ends. In nucleotides, the CDR3 is TGCAGCGTTGCAAGGGTGAAGGGGACAGATACGCAGTATTTT. Translating it yields CSVARVKGTDTQYF.

This clonotype occurred many times. This chain links TRBV27 with TRBJ2-2; no clear D gene. Trimming removed 6 bases at V and 5 bases at J, with 7 bases between. Germline CDR1 and CDR2: MNHEY and SMNVEV (reference sequence). The CDR3 sequence is 12 residues long. The CDR3, as DNA: TGTGCCAGCAGACACGGGACCGGGGAGCTGTTTTTT. As protein: CASRHGTGELFF.

The V gene is TRBV6-1, the J gene TRBJ2-7, with TRBD2 identical over 11 bases. CDR1 is MNHNS, CDR2 SASEGT, per germline. This CDR3 spans 15 amino acids. J was trimmed by 4 bases and V by 5 bases; bases with no gene match: 7. The CDR3 nucleotides are TGTGCCAGCAGTACTATAGCGGGGGGGTGGTACGAGCAGTACTTC. The encoded protein is CASSTIAGGWYEQYF.

This clonotype was recorded many times. The gene calls are TRBV29-1 and TRBJ1-2; D is ambiguous. V was shortened by 0 bases and J by 1 base, with 3 bases between the two germline ends. Germline CDR1 SQVTM, CDR2 ANQGSEA. CDR3 length equals 12 residues. In nucleotides, the CDR3 is TGCAGCGTTGAAGAGAATAACTATGGCTACACCTTC. This encodes CSVEENNYGYTF.

Only a few counts were recorded for this clonotype. The gene calls are TRBV14 and TRBJ1-2; D gene unclear. V was trimmed by 1 base and J by 3 bases, leaving 9 bases between them. This CDR3 has 14 residues. Germline-derived CDR1 and CDR2 are SGHDN and FVKESK. The CDR3 loop reads CASSQVGGYYGYTF. In DNA form, the CDR3 reads TGTGCCAGCAGCCAAGTAGGAGGGTACTATGGCTACACCTTC.

This clonotype has ten or more counts. V is TRBV10-1 and J is TRBJ2-1; 8 positions agree with TRBD2. The junction had 2 bases not matched to a gene; V was cut back by 2 bases and J by 5 bases. The germline V gene has CDR1 WNHNN and CDR2 SYGVQD (reference sequence). The CDR3 has 14 residues. The chain's CDR3 is CASSETGGHNEQFF. The CDR3 nucleotides read TGCGCCAGCAGTGAGACGGGGGGGCACAATGAGCAGTTCTTC.

Ten or more counts support this clonotype. This chain uses TRBV20-1 with TRBJ2-2; no firm D call. In germline, CDR1 is DFQATT, CDR2 SNEGSKA (reference sequence). V was pared by 0 bases and J by 7 bases, with 21 bases between. The CDR3 spans 17 residues. The CDR3 region has the DNA TGCAGTGCTAGAGATGAGGCGGTCGGCGCACGAATCGGGGAGCTGTTTTTT. Translating it yields CSARDEAVGARIGELFF.

This clonotype was seen at least ten times. The chain joins TRBV25-1 to TRBJ1-5, with a weak D call TRBD1 (5 bases). Trimming left V 6 bases short and J 0 bases short, with 12 bases between. The germline gives CDR1 MGHDK, CDR2 SYGVNS. The CDR3 consists of 15 residues. CDR3 bases: TGTGCCAGCAGCGCTACAGGCAATAGCAATCAGCCCCAGCATTTT. This codes for CASSATGNSNQPQHF.

Only a few counts were recorded for this clonotype. DNA of the CDR3: TGTGCCAGCAGTCCTCTACGGGGCCTGAACTACGAGCAGTACTTC. Amino acid sequence: CASSPLRGLNYEQYF. V usage is TRBV6-2 or TRBV6-3 and J usage is TRBJ2-7, with D perhaps being TRBD1 or TRBD2 (5 bases each). Germline CDR1 MNHEY, CDR2 SVGEGT. The CDR3 covers 15 residues. V was cut by 5 bases and J by 3 bases, with 17 bases left in between.

This clonotype appeared many times. The rearrangement links TRBV19 to TRBJ2-3; D is undetermined. The germline CDR1 and CDR2 sequences are LNHDA and SQIVND (reference sequence). This CDR3 contains 15 residues. The germline V and J ends were trimmed by 1 base and 4 bases, with 12 bases remaining between them. This CDR3 is CASSIVLFGPDTQYF. The CDR3 nucleotides are TGTGCCAGTAGTATAGTACTATTTGGACCAGATACGCAGTATTTT.

This clonotype was detected only a few times. As the CDR3 is not closed by the conserved phenylalanine or tryptophan, this likely results from a read error. V gene TRBV19 combines with J gene TRBJ1-1; TRBD1 aligns across 7 bases. The germline V gene has CDR1 LNHDA and CDR2 SQIVND (reference sequence). The CDR3 has 14 residues. V was pared by 5 bases and J by 1 base, with 4 bases of the junction left unmatched. This CDR3 reads CASSSRTGNTEAFL. CDR3 nucleotides: TGTGCCAGTAGTTCCAGGACAGGGAACACTGAAGCTTTCCTT.

This chain uses TRBV9 with TRBJ2-2; D remains unclear. Germline CDR1 reads SGDLS; CDR2 reads YYNGEE. V shed 0 bases and J shed 6 bases, with 12 bases lying between them. The CDR3 totals 15 residues. The CDR3 DNA follows: TGTGCCAGCAGCGTAGGGGGTCCCCACGCCGGGGAGCTGTTTTTT. Translated, it gives CASSVGGPHAGELFF.

This clonotype appeared many times. This chain uses TRBV2 with TRBJ1-5; possible D gene TRBD1, 6 bases. Germline values: CDR1 SNHLY, CDR2 FYNNEI. The CDR3 sequence is 14 residues long. Trimming pared 7 bases from V and 7 bases from J, leaving 17 bases between. CDR3 sequence (DNA): TGTGCCAGCAAATTGACAGGATCTAGCCAGCCCCAGCATTTT. It yields the protein CASKLTGSSQPQHF.

In its sample, this clonotype was seen a few times. This chain uses TRBV6-1 with TRBJ2-3, with 11 bases lining up with TRBD1. The CDR3 runs to 19 residues. Losses at the gene ends were 5 bases for V and 6 bases for J; bases not matched to a gene: 19. CDR1 and CDR2 from the germline V gene are MNHNS and SASEGT. CDR3 amino acids: CASSHPGQGVPPLSDTQYF. CDR3 DNA sequence: TGTGCCAGCAGTCACCCGGGACAGGGGGTACCACCCTTATCGGATACGCAGTATTTT.

This clonotype was seen ten or more times. The rearrangement uses TRBV6-2 or TRBV6-3 and TRBJ1-1; possible D gene TRBD1, 6 bases. In germline, CDR1 is MNHEY, CDR2 SVGEGT. Trimming cost V 5 bases and J 1 base, with 23 bases left between them. CDR3 length: 18 amino acids. The CDR3 bases are TGTGCCAGCAGTACCAGGACAGCTCTATCTTTGGGGAACACTGAAGCTTTCTTT. Protein sequence: CASSTRTALSLGNTEAFF.

This clonotype was counted between two and nine times. The chain has TRBV27 and TRBJ2-2; 11 nucleotides match TRBD1. Trimming took 5 bases from V and 6 from J; bases not matched to a gene: 5. Germline V gene sequence: CDR1 MNHEY, CDR2 SMNVEV (reference sequence). The CDR3 extends over 15 amino acids. The CDR3 loop is CASSQDRGRSGELFF. The CDR3, as DNA: TGTGCCAGCAGTCAGGACAGGGGGCGGTCCGGGGAGCTGTTTTTT.

This clonotype was detected a few times. J is TRBJ2-3 and V is TRBV7-2, with D possibly matching TRBD2 (7 bases). V lost 1 base, J lost 1 base, and 15 bases lay in between. CDR1 is SGHTA and CDR2 is FQGNSA in the germline V gene. The CDR3 runs 17 residues. CDR3 sequence reads: CASSLEGRGGRTDTQYF. As DNA, the CDR3 is TGTGCCAGCAGCTTAGAGGGTAGGGGGGGACGCACAGATACGCAGTATTTT.

The chain recombines TRBV5-5 with TRBJ2-4; TRBD1 matches 7 bases. V gave up 1 base and J gave up 3 bases; unmatched junction bases: 7. CDR3 length equals 16 residues. The germline CDR1 and CDR2 sequences are SGHKS and YYEKEE (reference sequence). CDR3: CASSLYPDRSKNIQYF. The CDR3 DNA follows: TGTGCCAGCAGCTTGTATCCGGACAGGAGCAAAAACATTCAGTACTTC.

At least ten counts were recorded for this clonotype. The CDR3 region has the DNA TGCAGTGCGAGAAGCGGGAGGGTATCCTACAATGAGCAGTTCTTC. It codes for CSARSGRVSYNEQFF. The chain employs TRBV20-1 and TRBJ2-1, with TRBD2 matching 10 bases. Germline assignment: CDR1 DFQATT and CDR2 SNEGSKA (reference sequence). The CDR3 sequence is 15 residues long. V lost 6 bases to trimming and J lost 1 base; unmatched junction nucleotides: 6.

V is TRBV4-1 and J is TRBJ1-2; no clear D gene. The ends were cut back, 0 bases at V and 5 bases at J, with 19 bases in the middle. CDR1 and CDR2 from the germline V gene are MGHRA and YSYEKL. The CDR3 is 17 residues long. CDR3 nucleotides: TGCGCCAGCAGCCAAGAGCCGCAGGACTACAGAGGATATGGCTACACCTTC. This gives the protein CASSQEPQDYRGYGYTF.

This clonotype was counted at least ten times. The chain links TRBV11-2 to TRBJ2-7, with D possibly being TRBD1 or TRBD2 (5 bases each). Germline V gene lookup returns CDR1 SGHAT and CDR2 FQNNGV. The CDR3 is 14 amino acids. V gave up 5 bases and J gave up 7 bases, with 18 bases separating them. The CDR3 region has the DNA TGTGCCAGCAGCCGTGGGTTCGGGGCAGGAGAGCAGTACTTC. Translated: CASSRGFGAGEQYF.